Listed here are 18 T cell receptor beta chains from one sample, sequenced in a study of Graves' ophthalmopathy and Graves' hyperthyroidism. RNA served as the template for amplifying TCR beta CDR3 regions. Scientists carried out first-round RT-PCR using HTBI primers and then a second-round multiplex PCR. TCRdb re-analysed the multiplex PCR reads in MiXCR, keeping a single row per CDR3 protein. The sample has approximately 540,000 distinct CDR3 sequences; about 40% are singletons. Material for sequencing was peripheral blood or thyroid tissue (not recorded which). The source of these receptors is an adult man with Graves' hyperthyroidism.

The genes are TRBV25-1 and TRBJ1-2; D unclear. Germline lookup yields CDR1 MGHDK and CDR2 SYGVNS. Trimming shortened V by 8 bases and J by 4 bases, and 14 bases separated the two germline ends. The CDR3 has 13 amino acids. CDR3 loop: CASVEVGGYGYTF. The CDR3 coding sequence is TGTGCCAGCGTTGAAGTTGGAGGCTATGGCTACACCTTC.

This clonotype was recorded at least ten times. The J gene is TRBJ1-6, the V gene TRBV7-9; D is unclear. The V gene lost 7 bases and the J gene lost 5 bases, with 6 bases spanning the gap. Per the germline V gene, CDR1 is SEHNR and CDR2 is FQNEAQ (reference sequence). The CDR3 has 12 amino acids. The CDR3 DNA reads as TGTGCCAGCAAGACTGATAATTCACCCCTCCACTTT. Translation: CASKTDNSPLHF.

There are a few counts of this clonotype. This may arise from a read error, as a much more abundant clone is one base away. The genes are TRBV20-1 and TRBJ2-5; TRBD1 agrees at 8 bases. This CDR3 is built from 16 residues. CDR1 is DFQATT, CDR2 SNEGSKA, per germline (reference sequence). The DNA of the CDR3 is TGCGGTGCTAGCGAGCTTGAGACAGGGGCACAAGAGACCCAGTACTTC. This translates into CGASELETGAQETQYF.

The chain uses TRBV20-1 and TRBJ2-3; unclear D gene. The CDR3 spans 12 residues. In germline, CDR1 is DFQATT, CDR2 SNEGSKA (reference sequence). The CDR3 DNA reads TGCAGCGCCTCTGGTGCGACAGATACGCAGTATTTT. It specifies CSASGATDTQYF.

This clonotype has more than one count but fewer than ten. The chain is built from TRBV2 and TRBJ2-2, with 8 bases lining up with TRBD1. The CDR3 has 14 amino acids. Germline V gives CDR1 SNHLY, CDR2 FYNNEI. After removal of 5 bases from V and 4 bases from J, the junction contained 3 bases not matched to a gene. CDR3 in amino acids: CASSNDRGTGELFF. The CDR3, as DNA: TGTGCCAGCAGTAATGACAGGGGCACCGGGGAGCTGTTTTTT. Full variable domain (outside the CDR3, taken from reference TRBV2 and TRBJ2-2): EPEVTQTPSHQVTQMGQEVILRCVPISNHLYFYWYRQILGQKVEFLVSFYNNEISEKSEIFDDQFSVERPDGSNFTLKIRSTKLEDSAMYFCASSNDRGTGELFFGEGSRLTVL.

This clonotype appeared many times. This sequence joins TRBV19 and TRBJ2-5; the match to TRBD1 covers 10 bases. Germline lookup yields CDR1 LNHDA and CDR2 SQIVND (reference sequence). The V gene end was trimmed by 6 bases and the J gene end by 4 bases; junction bases not matched to a gene: 5. There are 14 residues in the CDR3. CDR3 nucleotide sequence: TGTGCCAGTAGGTTAGGACAGGGGGTAGAGACCCAGTACTTC. Amino acids: CASRLGQGVETQYF. The variable domain in full, with the rest retrieved from reference TRBV19 and TRBJ2-5, is DGGITQSPKYLFRKEGQNVTLSCEQNLNHDAMYWYRQDPGQGLRLIYYSQIVNDFQKGDIAEGYSVSREKKESFPLTVTSAQKNPTAFYLCASRLGQGVETQYFGPGTRLLVL.

This chain links TRBV11-2 with TRBJ1-1, with D uncertain. Between the trimmed V and J ends, which lost 0 bases and 11 bases, there was a span of 10 bases. Germline values: CDR1 SGHAT, CDR2 FQNNGV. The CDR3 has 12 amino acids. The CDR3, as DNA: TGTGCCAGCAGCTTAGAGCTAGCGGGGGCTTTCTTT. Encoded protein: CASSLELAGAFF.

V gene TRBV29-1 combines with J gene TRBJ2-2; no clear D gene. Between the trimmed V and J ends, which lost 5 bases and 3 bases, there was a span of 10 bases. The CDR3 is 13 amino acids. Germline V gene lookup returns CDR1 SQVTM and CDR2 ANQGSEA. The CDR3 DNA reads TGCAGCGTTTGGGGTCAGGACACCGGGGAGCTGTTTTTT. It specifies CSVWGQDTGELFF.

J is TRBJ1-6 and V is TRBV7-2; 8 nucleotides line up with TRBD1. Germline-derived CDR1 and CDR2 are SGHTA and FQGNSA. The CDR3 has 14 amino acids. J was trimmed by 6 bases and V by 10 bases; bases with no gene match: 8. The CDR3 region has the DNA TGTGCCAACAGTTTAGACAGGGGTAATTCACCCCTCCACTTT. Its protein product is CANSLDRGNSPLHF. Looking up the rest from reference TRBV7-2 and TRBJ1-6 gives the full variable domain: GAGVSQSPSNKVTEKGKDVELRCDPISGHTALYWYRQSLGQGLEFLIYFQGNSAPDKSGLPSDRFSAERTGGSVSTLTIQRTQQEDSAVYLCANSLDRGNSPLHFGNGTRLTVT.

The V gene is TRBV7-2, the J gene TRBJ1-1, with 9 bases matching TRBD1. There are 15 residues in the CDR3. J was trimmed by 4 bases and V by 6 bases; bases with no gene match: 9. Germline lookup yields CDR1 SGHTA and CDR2 FQGNSA. The CDR3 nucleotides read TGTGCCAGCAGTCGAACAGGGGGCTGGGTCACTGAAGCTTTCTTT. It translates to CASSRTGGWVTEAFF.

Note on this clonotype: The junction departs from germline at one end; a sequencing error may be responsible. The V gene is TRBV24-1, the J gene TRBJ2-3; D is ambiguous. The V gene's germline CDR1 is KGHDR and CDR2 SFDVKD. The CDR3 length is 15 residues. The CDR3 DNA follows: TGTGCCAGCAGTTTAAGGTTCCAGGGCACAGATACGCAGTATTTT. Amino acids: CASSLRFQGTDTQYF.

This clonotype was recorded at least ten times. This chain joins TRBV2 and TRBJ1-4; possibly TRBD1 for D (5 bases). Trimming cost V 6 bases and J 9 bases, with 17 bases left between them. CDR3 size: 14 residues. Germline CDR1 and CDR2: SNHLY and FYNNEI. CDR3 bases: TGTGCCAGCAGATTGATGGGCTGGGGACAAAAACTGTTTTTT. Its protein product is CASRLMGWGQKLFF. Full variable domain (rest looked up from reference TRBV2 and TRBJ1-4): EPEVTQTPSHQVTQMGQEVILRCVPISNHLYFYWYRQILGQKVEFLVSFYNNEISEKSEIFDDQFSVERPDGSNFTLKIRSTKLEDSAMYFCASRLMGWGQKLFFGSGTQLSVL.

CDR3 residues: CASTQGYSNQPQHF. In DNA, the CDR3 is TGTGCCAGCACCCAGGGATATAGCAATCAGCCCCAGCATTTT. J is TRBJ1-5 and V is TRBV28; tentatively, D is TRBD1 (5 bases). CDR1 is MDHEN, CDR2 SYDVKM, per germline. With 7 bases removed from V and 0 bases from J, the gap between germline ends came to 10 bases. The CDR3 consists of 14 residues.

Comments on this clonotype: The junction shows a germline mismatch at one end, possibly a read error. This chain links TRBV7-8 with TRBJ2-5; 9 bases fit TRBD1. The CDR3 runs to 16 residues. Per the germline V gene, CDR1 is SGHVS and CDR2 is FQNEAQ. CDR3 protein: CASGLSEGTGTETQYF. Written as DNA, the CDR3 is TGTGCCAGCGGCTTGAGTGAGGGGACAGGGACCGAGACCCAGTACTTC.

The J gene is TRBJ1-1, the V gene TRBV5-4; tentatively, D is TRBD1 (5 bases). V was trimmed by 3 bases and J by 6 bases, leaving 12 bases between them. This CDR3 is 13 amino acids long. Germline V gene data show CDR1 as SGHNT and CDR2 as YYREEE (reference sequence). The CDR3 DNA reads TGTGCCAGCAGCTCCGAGGGGCAGGCTGAAGCTTTCTTT. This gives the protein CASSSEGQAEAFF. Based on the CDR3 plus reference TRBV5-4 and TRBJ1-1, the full variable domain is ETGVTQSPTHLIKTRGQQVTLRCSSQSGHNTVSWYQQALGQGPQFIFQYYREEENGRGNFPPRFSGLQFPNYSSELNVNALELDDSALYLCASSSEGQAEAFFGQGTRLTVV.

This clonotype was observed many times. This chain uses TRBV20-1 with TRBJ1-4, with a tentative D call TRBD1 (5 bases). This CDR3 is built from 14 residues. Germline-derived CDR1 and CDR2 are DFQATT and SNEGSKA (reference sequence). V was clipped by 6 bases and J by 6 bases, with 17 bases between them. The CDR3 spells CSALRGLGDEKLFF. The CDR3 DNA reads TGCAGTGCCCTGAGGGGATTGGGGGATGAAAAACTGTTTTTT.

This clonotype was detected once. This rearrangement joins TRBV7-9 to TRBJ2-3; D perhaps matches TRBD1 (7 bases). Germline loops: CDR1 SEHNR, CDR2 FQNEAQ (reference sequence). V lost 8 bases and J lost 3, with 18 bases in between. There are 15 residues in the CDR3. In DNA, the CDR3 is TGTGCCAGCGATTTGAGGAGGGGGCGTACAGATACGCAGTATTTT. It translates to CASDLRRGRTDTQYF.

V and J are TRBV6-6 and TRBJ2-5, with D possibly TRBD2 on 6 matching bases. The CDR3 loop spans 13 amino acids. Trimming shortened V by 8 bases and J by 5 bases, and 15 bases separated the two germline ends. Germline CDR1 and CDR2: MNHNY and SVGAGI (reference sequence). The chain's CDR3 is CASQTGGGETQYF. The CDR3 bases are TGTGCCAGCCAAACTGGGGGAGGCGAGACCCAGTACTTC.